Listed below are T cell receptor beta chains from one sample, sequenced in a study of blood T cell repertoires in COVID-19. The assay was immunoSEQ multiplex PCR, and TCRdb's table has in-frame clones only and misses some. The sample contains around 160,000 clones, roughly 82% of which appear only once. Sequenced: PBMCs or T cells enriched from blood (not recorded which). These receptors all stem from a man over 45 who had recovered from COVID-19. Each CDR3 is given with its conserved first and last residue. A D gene is named only where the DNA matches it firmly. Clone size is given for some rows only: seen once, a few or many times, or a class if the clone is expanded.

V gene	D gene	J gene	clone size	CDR3 protein	CDR3 DNA
TRBV5-4	TRBD1	TRBJ1-5	.	CASSKGQGNQPQHF	TGTGCCAGCAGCAAGGGACAGGGCAATCAGCCCCAGCATTTT
TRBV7-3	.	TRBJ2-1	.	CASSLSLGANEQFF	TGTGCCAGCAGCTTAAGTCTTGGGGCGAATGAGCAGTTCTTC
TRBV29-1	.	TRBJ1-1	few	CSVIADTEAFF	TGCAGCGTGATTGCGGACACTGAAGCTTTCTTT
TRBV4-1	.	TRBJ1-2	.	CASSQDPGEYGYTF	TGCGCCAGCAGCCAAGACCCAGGCGAATATGGCTACACCTTC
TRBV27	.	TRBJ2-1	.	CASRPQRVNLGEQFF	TGTGCCAGCCGCCCCCAGCGGGTCAACCTCGGGGAGCAGTTCTTC
TRBV19	TRBD1	TRBJ2-7	.	CAGPGQGAPEQYF	TGTGCCGGACCGGGACAGGGGGCGCCTGAGCAGTACTTC
TRBV7-8	.	TRBJ2-7	.	CASSLPQQYEQYF	TGTGCCAGCAGCTTACCCCAACAATACGAGCAGTACTTC
TRBV6-5	.	TRBJ1-1	.	CASSLSFQGSTEAFF	TGTGCCAGCAGTCTATCGTTTCAGGGGAGCACTGAAGCTTTCTTT
TRBV28	.	TRBJ1-3	.	CASSLELRGSGNTIYF	TGTGCCAGCAGTTTGGAGCTTAGGGGCTCTGGAAACACCATATATTTT
TRBV27	TRBD2	TRBJ2-3	.	CASRPWREGADTQYF	TGTGCCAGCAGGCCTTGGCGGGAGGGGGCAGATACGCAGTATTTT
TRBV5-1	TRBD2	TRBJ2-3	.	CASSSLTGTITDTQYF	TGCGCCAGCAGCTCCCTGACCGGGACTATCACAGATACGCAGTATTTT
TRBV28	TRBD1	TRBJ1-2	few	CASSLGQVHGYTF	TGTGCCAGCAGTCTCGGACAGGTCCATGGCTACACCTTC
TRBV7-2	TRBD1	TRBJ1-2	.	CASSLAGTGDSGGYTF	TGTGCCAGCAGCTTAGCGGGGACAGGGGATTCAGGGGGCTACACCTTC
TRBV6-2/TRBV6-3	.	TRBJ1-6	few	CASSYRTEHSPLHF	TGTGCCAGCAGTTACCGTACAGAACATTCACCCCTCCACTTT
TRBV3-1/TRBV3-2	.	TRBJ1-6	.	CASSGVHNSPLHF	TGTGCCAGCAGTGGAGTCCATAATTCACCCCTCCACTTT
TRBV28	TRBD1	TRBJ1-1	.	CASSSLGTGALNTEAFF	TGTGCCAGCAGTTCCTTAGGGACAGGGGCTTTGAACACTGAAGCTTTCTTT
TRBV27	TRBD1	TRBJ2-7	.	CASRPTGSEQYF	TGTGCCAGCAGACCGACAGGGAGCGAGCAGTACTTC
TRBV28	TRBD2	TRBJ2-1	.	CASSSHTSGLPQFF	TGTGCCAGCAGTTCCCACACTAGCGGGCTACCTCAGTTCTTC
TRBV18	TRBD2	TRBJ2-2	.	CASSPGAGANTGELFF	TGTGCCAGCTCACCAGGAGCGGGGGCTAACACCGGGGAGCTGTTTTTT
TRBV7-3	TRBD1	TRBJ2-1	.	CASSLPRQGRNNEQFF	TGTGCCAGCAGCTTACCAAGACAGGGCCGTAACAATGAGCAGTTCTTC
TRBV7-2	.	TRBJ1-5	.	CASSPSAGLLKGQPQHF	TGTGCCAGCAGCCCCTCGGCAGGACTCCTAAAAGGACAGCCCCAGCATTTT
TRBV5-8	.	TRBJ1-5	.	CASSLQGRSNQPQHF	TGTGCCAGCAGCTTGCAGGGGAGAAGCAATCAGCCCCAGCATTTT
TRBV7-9	.	TRBJ2-2	once	CASTLGETNTGELFF	TGTGCCAGCACCCTCGGAGAGACGAACACCGGGGAGCTGTTTTTT
TRBV6-6	.	TRBJ2-6	.	CASSFDSSGANVLTF	TGTGCCAGCAGTTTCGACAGCTCTGGGGCCAACGTCCTGACTTTC
TRBV24-1	.	TRBJ2-1	once	CATSDSSVYNEQFF	TGTGCCACCAGTGATTCTTCAGTCTACAATGAGCAGTTCTTC
TRBV7-2	TRBD2	TRBJ2-3	.	CASSLVGGGVSTDTQYF	TGTGCCAGCAGCTTAGTTGGCGGGGGGGTTAGCACAGATACGCAGTATTTT
TRBV24-1	TRBD1	TRBJ2-1	.	CATSDRLETPGQTDNEQFF	TGTGCCACCAGTGACCGGCTCGAAACACCGGGACAGACAGACAATGAGCAGTTCTTC
TRBV10-1	TRBD2	TRBJ2-7	.	CASSEGGRGEQYF	TGCGCCAGCAGTGAAGGCGGGAGAGGGGAGCAGTACTTC
TRBV28	.	TRBJ1-5	few	CASSFLAARGNQPQHF	.
TRBV6-4	TRBD2	TRBJ2-3	.	CASSDSYGTSGTDTQYF	TGTGCCAGCAGTGACTCGTACGGGACTAGCGGGACAGATACGCAGTATTTT
TRBV10-3	.	TRBJ1-1	.	CAISETDPYTEAFF	TGTGCCATCAGTGAGACAGATCCTTACACTGAAGCTTTCTTT
TRBV30	.	TRBJ1-3	.	CAWTGSGNTIYF	TGTGCCTGGACGGGCTCTGGAAACACCATATATTTT
TRBV29-1	TRBD1	TRBJ1-4	.	CSVAPGGTNEKLFF	TGCAGCGTCGCCCCAGGGGGAACTAATGAAAAACTGTTTTTT
TRBV27	.	TRBJ1-6	once	CASSFGSDPGNSPLHF	TGTGCCAGCAGTTTTGGCAGCGATCCGGGTAATTCACCCCTCCACTTT
TRBV2	TRBD1	TRBJ2-2	.	CASRRGTGIGGELFF	TGTGCCAGCAGGCGCGGGACAGGGATCGGCGGGGAGCTGTTTTTT
TRBV29-1	TRBD1	TRBJ2-7	.	CSALRTGGINEQYF	TGCAGCGCCCTTAGGACAGGGGGCATCAACGAGCAGTACTTC
TRBV27	.	TRBJ2-5	.	CASSLGTSSETQYF	TGTGCCAGCAGTTTGGGCACTAGCTCGGAGACCCAGTACTTC
TRBV28	.	TRBJ2-2	.	CASSSGLLPGELFF	TGTGCCAGCAGTTCAGGACTACTTCCCGGGGAGCTGTTTTTT
TRBV6-5	.	TRBJ1-1	.	CASSLSQFMNTEAFF	TGTGCCAGCAGCCTCTCTCAGTTTATGAACACTGAAGCTTTCTTT
TRBV7-9	.	TRBJ1-3	.	CASSFGRGNTIYF	TGTGCCAGCAGCTTTGGCAGAGGAAACACCATATATTTT
TRBV20-1	TRBD2	TRBJ2-3	.	CSASGSGGPPDTQYF	TGCAGTGCTAGTGGCAGCGGGGGCCCCCCAGATACGCAGTATTTT
TRBV6-5	TRBD1	TRBJ1-1	.	CASSRAATGGTTFF	TGTGCCAGCAGTCGAGCCGCCACAGGGGGCACGACTTTCTTT
TRBV19	TRBD1	TRBJ2-1	.	CASSTGLGQGGNEQFF	TGTGCCAGTAGTACCGGGCTAGGACAGGGAGGCAATGAGCAGTTCTTC
TRBV5-4	.	TRBJ1-1	.	CASYYATGLNTEAFF	TGTGCCAGCTATTACGCTACAGGGTTGAACACTGAAGCTTTCTTT
TRBV7-3	.	TRBJ2-1	.	CASKETGDYNEQFF	TGTGCCAGCAAGGAGACAGGTGACTACAATGAGCAGTTCTTC
TRBV12-3/TRBV12-4	.	TRBJ1-1	.	CASSFSGFTEAFF	TGTGCCAGCAGTTTCTCAGGGTTCACTGAAGCTTTCTTT
TRBV2	.	TRBJ2-7	.	CASSVTEPVGHF	TGTGCCAGCAGCGTGACGGAACCTGTGGGGCACTTC
TRBV15	TRBD1	TRBJ1-5	.	CATSREMDRANQPQHF	TGTGCCACCAGCAGAGAAATGGACAGGGCCAATCAGCCCCAGCATTTT
TRBV30	.	TRBJ1-2	.	CASPEGGYTF	TGTGCCTCCCCGGAGGGGGGCTACACCTTC
TRBV4-1	TRBD1	TRBJ1-2	.	CASSQDQGGFYGYTF	TGCGCCAGCAGCCAAGACCAGGGGGGCTTCTATGGCTACACCTTC
TRBV7-3	TRBD2	TRBJ2-2	.	CASSLKGTSGGLTGELFF	TGTGCCAGCAGCTTAAAGGGGACTAGCGGGGGTCTAACCGGGGAGCTGTTTTTT
TRBV19	.	TRBJ2-7	.	CASSISFTSDEQYF	TGTGCCAGTAGTATTAGCTTCACGAGCGACGAGCAGTACTTC
TRBV5-1	TRBD1	TRBJ1-5	.	CASSLQGGDQPQHF	TGCGCCAGCAGCTTACAGGGGGGGGATCAGCCCCAGCATTTT
TRBV11-2	TRBD1	TRBJ2-4	.	CASSLVGTDQYF	TGTGCCAGCAGCTTAGTCGGGACAGATCAGTACTTC
TRBV5-1	TRBD1	TRBJ1-4	.	CASSLAGTGTRENEKLFF	TGCGCCAGCAGCTTGGCCGGGACAGGGACCAGAGAGAATGAAAAACTGTTTTTT
TRBV6-1	.	TRBJ2-5	once	CASSEGTSHLAQETQYF	TGTGCCAGCAGTGAAGGAACTAGTCACCTGGCCCAAGAGACCCAGTACTTC